This TCR beta chain was observed in a study of blood T cells in healthy people across ages. Total RNA, at least 6 micrograms per sample, was extracted from PBMCs. Through a sample-barcoded 5' primer and a J-beta primer mix, a second PCR was run for 7 to 11 cycles. TCRdb recomputed calls from the 5' RACE reads with MiXCR, one row per CDR3 protein. The table shows roughly 1,300,000 distinct CDR3 sequences, with almost 60% occurring only once. Germline V gene sequence: CDR1 MNHEY, CDR2 SVGAGI. The CDR3 consists of 13 residues. The V segment lost 7 bases and the J segment 7 bases; nucleotides outside the gene matches: 8.

This chain connects TRBV6-5 to TRBJ1-2, with TRBD1 identical over 8 bases. Sequencing was performed on blood. The receptor's source is a man aged 18 to 30 in good health. CDR3 region: CASIPDRGSGYTF. The CDR3 nucleotides read TGTGCCAGCATCCCCGACAGGGGCTCTGGCTACACCTTC.